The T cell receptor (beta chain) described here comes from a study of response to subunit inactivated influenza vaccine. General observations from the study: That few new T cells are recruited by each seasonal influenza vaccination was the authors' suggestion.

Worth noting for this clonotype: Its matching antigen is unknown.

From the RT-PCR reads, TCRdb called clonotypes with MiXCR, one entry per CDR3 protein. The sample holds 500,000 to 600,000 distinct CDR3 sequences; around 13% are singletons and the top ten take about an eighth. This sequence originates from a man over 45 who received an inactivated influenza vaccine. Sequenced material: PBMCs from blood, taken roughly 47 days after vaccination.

CDR3 region: CASRGLDSDSFF. CDR3 nucleotides: TGCGCCAGCAGGGGACTAGATTCGGATTCGTTCTTC. The chain employs TRBV4-1 and TRBJ2-1, with 8 bases identical to TRBD2. V was pared by 6 bases and J by 15 bases, with 10 bases of the junction left unmatched. The CDR3 totals 12 residues. Germline V CDR1 and CDR2: MGHRA, YSYEKL.